Given below is one T cell receptor (beta chain) in context. Its antigen is undetermined. It was by 5'RACE template switching with UMIs that TCR beta cDNA was made. TCRdb reprocessed the 5' RACE reads, keeping one entry per CDR3 protein, no DNA. This sample's clone table lists roughly 430,000 distinct CDR3 sequences. The data were obtained in a study of T cells expressing NK-cell markers. Background on the study: Obtained from sorted CD3+CD56+NKG2C+, CD3+CD56+NKG2C- and CD3+CD56-NKG2C+ T cells were the TCR beta repertoires. Study-level points and caveats: HCMV specificity of the expanded NKG2C+ T cell clones was not established.

The CDR3 is made up of 13 amino acids. The TCR was taken from a woman aged 18 to 75 in good health. Sequencing was performed on blood T cells: a sorted CD56 or NKG2C T cell subset, CD4+ or CD8+ T cells, or bulk PBMC T cells (not recorded which). V usage is TRBV12-3 or TRBV12-4 and J usage is TRBJ2-7. The CDR3 is CASSPSISYEQYF.